These 27 T cell receptor beta chains came from one sample sequenced in a study of CD8 T cells in ankylosing spondylitis. General study points: Among TCR beta sequences, a motif of roughly 8 highly homologous variants appeared characteristic of ankylosing spondylitis blood.

These receptors have no identified antigens. MiXCR was run by TCRdb on the 5' RACE reads, yielding one entry per CDR3 protein. Here the sample spans 500,000 to 550,000 distinct CDR3 sequences, more than 9.5% being singletons. Material for sequencing was blood, either unsorted or a sorted T cell fraction (not recorded which). The receptor source for this set is a male donor with ankylosing spondylitis.

The sample holds a few counts of this clonotype. This chain joins TRBV13 and TRBJ2-1, with TRBD2 matching 7 bases. J lost 8 bases, V lost 2 bases, and 9 bases had no gene match. Looked up from germline, CDR1 is PRHDT and CDR2 is FYEKMQ (reference sequence). The CDR3 is 15 amino acids. The CDR3 DNA sequence: TGTGCCAGCAGCTTATCCAGCGGGATCGGGTATGAGCAGTTCTTC. Translated: CASSLSSGIGYEQFF.

The sample holds many counts of this clonotype. This chain uses TRBV5-1 with TRBJ2-1, with D perhaps matching TRBD2 (6 bases). CDR3 length equals 15 residues. The germline V gene encodes CDR1 SGHRS and CDR2 YFSETQ. The V end lost 2 bases, the J end lost 4 bases, and 13 bases lay between the germline ends. CDR3 loop: CASSLIAEGYNEQFF. In nucleotides, the CDR3 is TGCGCCAGCAGCTTAATAGCGGAAGGGTACAATGAGCAGTTCTTC. Looking up the rest from reference TRBV5-1 and TRBJ2-1 gives the full variable domain: KAGVTQTPRYLIKTRGQQVTLSCSPISGHRSVSWYQQTPGQGLQFLFEYFSETQRNKGNFPGRFSGRQFSNSRSEMNVSTLELGDSALYLCASSLIAEGYNEQFFGPGTRLTVL.

The genes are TRBV20-1 and TRBJ2-7, with 7 nucleotides matching TRBD2. CDR1 DFQATT and CDR2 SNEGSKA come from the germline V gene (reference sequence). V lost 6 bases, J lost 0 bases, and 8 bases stayed unmatched. CDR3 length: 14 amino acids. CDR3 nucleotide sequence: TGCAGTGCCTCGGGGGGAGCGAACTCCTACGAGCAGTACGTC. This encodes CSASGGANSYEQYV.

The rearrangement uses TRBV19 and TRBJ2-2; D remains ambiguous. This CDR3 contains 14 residues. Per germline, CDR1 LNHDA and CDR2 SQIVND (reference sequence). Trimming removed 6 bases at V and 9 bases at J, with 17 bases between. The CDR3: CASSQTPFGRELFF. CDR3 bases: TGTGCCAGTAGCCAGACACCGTTTGGGCGGGAGCTGTTTTTT.

The chain employs TRBV4-1 and TRBJ2-6; D not resolved. The V end lost 1 base, the J end lost 0 bases, and 10 bases lay between the germline ends. This CDR3 has 17 residues. Germline CDR1 and CDR2: MGHRA and YSYEKL. The chain's CDR3 is CASSQARDSSGANVLTF. DNA for the CDR3: TGCGCCAGCAGCCAAGCCAGAGACTCCTCTGGGGCCAACGTCCTGACTTTC.

A few counts support this clonotype. The chain couples TRBV15 to TRBJ1-5; D gene uncertain. Germline CDR1 and CDR2: LNHNV and YYDKDF (reference sequence). The CDR3 loop spans 15 amino acids. V was trimmed by 0 bases and J by 5 bases, leaving 11 bases between them. The CDR3 loop is CATSRDGTRDQPQHF. CDR3 bases: TGTGCCACCAGCAGAGATGGCACAAGGGATCAGCCCCAGCATTTT. Full variable domain (rest looked up from reference TRBV15 and TRBJ1-5): DAMVIQNPRYQVTQFGKPVTLSCSQTLNHNVMYWYQQKSSQAPKLLFHYYDKDFNNEADTPDNFQSRRPNTSFCFLDIRSPGLGDTAMYLCATSRDGTRDQPQHFGDGTRLSIL.

This clonotype showed up just a few times. This chain joins TRBV5-1 and TRBJ2-2, with D possibly TRBD1 on 8 matching bases. Deletions cut 4 bases from V and 2 bases from J, with 18 bases between. This CDR3 has 17 amino acids. The germline V gene has CDR1 SGHRS and CDR2 YFSETQ. The CDR3 nucleotides read TGCGCCAGCAGCATGAGGACAGGGAGGGGTAACACCGGGGAGCTGTTTTTT. Translating gives CASSMRTGRGNTGELFF.

This clonotype was seen more than once but under ten times. This chain joins TRBV29-1 and TRBJ2-1; the match to TRBD1 covers 8 bases. J was trimmed by 7 bases and V by 6 bases; bases with no gene match: 5. Germline V gives CDR1 SQVTM, CDR2 ANQGSEA. The CDR3 contains 12 residues. The CDR3 protein is CSVADRDNEQFF. The CDR3 DNA reads as TGCAGCGTGGCGGACAGGGATAATGAGCAGTTCTTC.

This clonotype turned up a few times. The DNA of the CDR3 is TGTGCCAGCAGCCTTGCGACAGGGGGCTCTGAAAAACTGTTTTTT. It encodes CASSLATGGSEKLFF. The rearrangement joins TRBV7-2 to TRBJ1-4, with 10 nucleotides matching TRBD1. The CDR3 sequence is 15 residues long. Germline lookup yields CDR1 SGHTA and CDR2 FQGNSA. The V and J ends lost 5 bases and 7 bases, in that order; junction bases with no gene match: 7. Filled out from reference TRBV7-2 and TRBJ1-4, the complete variable domain reads GAGVSQSPSNKVTEKGKDVELRCDPISGHTALYWYRQSLGQGLEFLIYFQGNSAPDKSGLPSDRFSAERTGGSVSTLTIQRTQQEDSAVYLCASSLATGGSEKLFFGSGTQLSVL.

This clonotype was seen more than once but under ten times. The rearrangement uses TRBV29-1 and TRBJ1-3; D is ambiguous. Trimming took 7 bases from V and 7 from J, leaving 11 bases between them. The length of the CDR3 is 11 residues. Germline V gene data show CDR1 as SQVTM and CDR2 as ANQGSEA. The CDR3 reads CSAGLSNTIYF. CDR3 sequence (DNA): TGCAGCGCTGGATTATCGAACACCATATATTTT.

CDR3 coding DNA: TGTGCCAGCAGTTTATTTCCCAGGGAGTACACTGAAGCTTTCTTT. It codes for CASSLFPREYTEAFF. This chain connects TRBV12-3 or TRBV12-4 to TRBJ1-1; TRBD1 might be the D (5 bases). The CDR3 loop spans 15 amino acids. V was clipped by 2 bases and J by 3 bases, with 13 bases between them.

This clonotype was detected a few times. The chain employs TRBV7-6 and TRBJ2-1; 9 bases line up with TRBD2. The CDR3 has 18 amino acids. The V and J ends lost 1 base and 5 bases, in that order; junction bases with no gene match: 12. Germline CDR1 is SGHVS and CDR2 is FNYEAQ. CDR3 residues: CASSLEGGRAAGDNEQFF. In DNA form, the CDR3 reads TGTGCCAGCAGCTTAGAAGGCGGGAGGGCTGCCGGGGACAATGAGCAGTTCTTC. The full variable domain, with the rest looked up from reference TRBV7-6 and TRBJ2-1, is GAGVSQSPRYKVTKRGQDVALRCDPISGHVSLYWYRQALGQGPEFLTYFNYEAQQDKSGLPNDRFSAERPEGSISTLTIQRTEQRDSAMYRCASSLEGGRAAGDNEQFFGPGTRLTVL.

The J gene is TRBJ1-2, the V gene TRBV5-1; D not resolved. V was shortened by 2 bases and J by 8 bases, with 16 bases between the two germline ends. The germline V gene encodes CDR1 SGHRS and CDR2 YFSETQ. The CDR3 has 14 residues. CDR3 sequence (DNA): TGCGCCAGCAGCTTTCTTTCCCACACCGGCGGCTACACCTTC. Protein: CASSFLSHTGGYTF.

This clonotype appeared many times. The J gene is TRBJ2-2, the V gene TRBV18; TRBD2 is a possible D gene (5 bases). The germline gives CDR1 KGHSH, CDR2 LQKENI. This CDR3 has 15 residues. The V end lost 10 bases, the J end lost 3 bases, and 18 bases lay between the germline ends. The CDR3 is CATHGDFADTGELFF. As DNA, the CDR3 is TGTGCCACCCACGGGGATTTTGCGGACACCGGGGAGCTGTTTTTT.

The V and J genes are TRBV20-1 and TRBJ2-2; 8 bases line up with TRBD1. Germline V gives CDR1 DFQATT, CDR2 SNEGSKA (reference sequence). The CDR3 is made up of 16 amino acids. V lost 0 bases to trimming and J lost 5 bases; unmatched junction nucleotides: 8. CDR3 in DNA: TGCAGTGCTAGAGATTTTCGGACAGGGAATACCGGGGAGCTGTTTTTT. Protein sequence: CSARDFRTGNTGELFF.

This clonotype was detected ten times or more. V is TRBV12-3 or TRBV12-4 and J is TRBJ2-5; 10 positions agree with TRBD2. The CDR3 sequence is 16 residues long. Unmatched junction bases numbered 9, after V lost 3 bases and J lost 5 bases. The CDR3 DNA reads as TGTGCCAGCAGTTTCCAAGCGGGAGGGCCCGGGGAGACCCAGTACTTC. Translating it yields CASSFQAGGPGETQYF.

This clonotype was seen more than once but under ten times. This rearrangement joins TRBV27 to TRBJ1-3; D uncertain. V was clipped by 4 bases and J by 0 bases, with 10 bases between them. Germline lookup yields CDR1 MNHEY and CDR2 SMNVEV (reference sequence). The CDR3 has 15 residues. CDR3 sequence (DNA): TGTGCCAGCAGTTCCGCGATGGTCTCTGGAAACACCATATATTTT. This codes for CASSSAMVSGNTIYF.

The chain uses TRBV5-6 and TRBJ2-1, with D tentatively TRBD1 (6 bases). CDR3 length: 15 residues. V was clipped by 3 bases and J by 5 bases, with 15 bases between them. Germline V gene data show CDR1 as SGHDT and CDR2 as YYEEEE. The CDR3 reads CASSYLRTDDNEQFF. CDR3 DNA: TGTGCCAGCAGCTACCTGAGGACAGACGACAATGAGCAGTTCTTC. Combining the CDR3 with reference TRBV5-6 and TRBJ2-1 gives the whole variable domain DAGVTQSPTHLIKTRGQQVTLRCSPKSGHDTVSWYQQALGQGPQFIFQYYEEEERQRGNFPDRFSGHQFPNYSSELNVNALLLGDSALYLCASSYLRTDDNEQFFGPGTRLTVL.

This clonotype was observed at least ten times. The CDR3 DNA reads TGTGCCATCGCGGGACAGGCTAACTATGGCTACACCTTC. Amino acids: CAIAGQANYGYTF. The gene calls are TRBV10-3 and TRBJ1-2, with TRBD1 matching 8 bases. Trimming cost V 8 bases and J 0 bases; bases outside gene matches: 2. From germline, CDR1 is ENHRY and CDR2 SYGVKD. There are 13 residues in the CDR3.

There are a few counts of this clonotype. The V and J genes are TRBV6-1 and TRBJ1-4; D is unclear. The V gene's germline CDR1 is MNHNS and CDR2 SASEGT. Trimming left V 8 bases short and J 8 bases short, with 18 bases between. The CDR3 has 14 amino acids. CDR3 loop: CASVTATEIEKLFF. The CDR3 nucleotides are TGTGCCAGCGTAACGGCTACCGAAATCGAAAAACTGTTTTTT.

This clonotype has a handful of counts. The rearrangement links TRBV7-8 to TRBJ1-1, with D uncertain. This CDR3 comprises 14 residues. With 5 bases removed from V and 1 base from J, the gap between germline ends came to 11 bases. Germline V CDR1 and CDR2: SGHVS, FQNEAQ. The CDR3 loop reads CASSPRFGNTEAFF. CDR3 in DNA: TGTGCCAGCAGCCCACGGTTCGGGAACACTGAAGCTTTCTTT.

This clonotype was counted ten times or more. The rearrangement uses TRBV7-9 and TRBJ1-5; TRBD1 matches at 8 bases. CDR1 SEHNR and CDR2 FQNEAQ come from the germline V gene (reference sequence). This CDR3 region has 15 residues. V shed 6 bases and J 2 bases; nucleotides not matched to a gene: 6. CDR3 in DNA: TGTGCCAGCAGTTTGGACAGGGCAGGCAATCAGCCCCAGCATTTT. Translating gives CASSLDRAGNQPQHF.

This clonotype was counted only a few times. The chain employs TRBV2 and TRBJ2-7; TRBD2 is a possible D gene (6 bases). Trimming cost V 5 bases and J 8 bases, with 19 bases left between them. Germline V gene data show CDR1 as SNHLY and CDR2 as FYNNEI. This CDR3 comprises 14 residues. The CDR3 is CASSSAGGVGKQYV. The CDR3 bases are TGTGCCAGCAGTTCCGCCGGCGGGGTTGGCAAGCAGTACGTC.

The rearrangement links TRBV11-2 to TRBJ2-7, with D uncertain. The CDR3 length is 14 residues. The germline V gene encodes CDR1 SGHAT and CDR2 FQNNGV. Trimming pared 5 bases from V and 0 bases from J, leaving 11 bases between. CDR3 nucleotide sequence: TGTGCCAGCAGCCACCGGACCGGCTCCTACGAGCAGTACTTC. This translates into CASSHRTGSYEQYF.

This clonotype came up a few times. J is TRBJ2-7 and V is TRBV5-1; D is ambiguous. The CDR3 loop spans 12 amino acids. Trimming removed 4 bases at V and 8 bases at J, with 13 bases between. The germline CDR1 and CDR2 sequences are SGHRS and YFSETQ. The CDR3 sequence: CASSLDKGQQYF. CDR3 sequence (DNA): TGCGCCAGCAGCCTAGATAAGGGCCAGCAGTACTTC. The complete variable domain, with remaining parts taken from reference TRBV5-1 and TRBJ2-7, reads KAGVTQTPRYLIKTRGQQVTLSCSPISGHRSVSWYQQTPGQGLQFLFEYFSETQRNKGNFPGRFSGRQFSNSRSEMNVSTLELGDSALYLCASSLDKGQQYFGPGTRLTVT.

Only a few counts were recorded for this clonotype. The J gene is TRBJ2-3, the V gene TRBV14; D ambiguous. Per the germline V gene, CDR1 is SGHDN and CDR2 is FVKESK. Trimming removed 1 base at V and 1 base at J, with 12 bases between. This CDR3 comprises 16 residues. The DNA of the CDR3 is TGTGCCAGCAGCCAAGGTCGGCAAGATCGCACAGATACGCAGTATTTT. Its protein product is CASSQGRQDRTDTQYF.

This clonotype has at least ten counts. The chain recombines TRBV24-1 with TRBJ2-3, with 14 nucleotides matching TRBD2. The CDR3 runs to 18 residues. V shed 4 bases, J shed 4 bases, and the junction held 9 bases outside the gene matches. Per the germline V gene, CDR1 is KGHDR and CDR2 is SFDVKD. This CDR3 is CATSDRGTSGRWADTQYF. In DNA form, the CDR3 reads TGTGCCACCAGTGACCGTGGGACTAGCGGGAGATGGGCAGATACGCAGTATTTT.